Shown below are 3 T cell receptor beta chains from a single sample sequenced in a study of blood T cells in healthy people across ages. With a J-beta primer mix and a sample-barcoded 5' primer, a second PCR ran about 7 to 12 cycles. TCRdb reanalysed the 5' RACE reads using MiXCR and keeps one entry per CDR3 protein. The sample has about 760,000 distinct CDR3 sequences, roughly 25% seen once. Another study also made use of these data, one on T cells of mothers and their children.

Input material: blood. These receptors came from a boy aged 5-17 years in good health.

V gene TRBV12-5 combines with J gene TRBJ2-2; TRBD2 matches at 11 bases. The CDR3 loop spans 16 amino acids. The V segment lost 4 bases and the J segment 4 bases; nucleotides outside the gene matches: 5. Germline V gives CDR1 LGHNT, CDR2 FRNRAP. The DNA for the CDR3 is TGTGCTAGTGGTTCGCTAGCGGGGGGATTCACCGGGGAGCTGTTTTTT. This encodes CASGSLAGGFTGELFF.

Of note for this clonotype: Possible read error: a much larger clone is one base away. The J gene is TRBJ2-5, the V gene TRBV11-2, with D uncertain. The germline V gene has CDR1 SGHAT and CDR2 FQNNGV. The CDR3 runs to 12 residues. The CDR3 bases are TGTGCCATCAGCGAGAGACAAGAGACCCAGTACTTC. As protein: CAISERQETQYF. The complete variable domain, with remaining parts taken from reference TRBV11-2 and TRBJ2-5, reads EAGVAQSPRYKIIEKRQSVAFWCNPISGHATLYWYQQILGQGPKLLIQFQNNGVVDDSQLPKDRFSAERLKGVDSTLKIQPAKLEDSAVYLCAISERQETQYFGPGTRLLVL.

CDR3 in amino acids: CASSFASLRTSGKETQYF. For the CDR3, the DNA is TGTGCCAGCAGTTTTGCAAGCTTACGGACTAGCGGGAAAGAGACCCAGTACTTC. The chain joins TRBV28 to TRBJ2-5, with 12 bases aligning to TRBD2. CDR3 size: 18 residues. Germline lookup yields CDR1 MDHEN and CDR2 SYDVKM. V lost 3 bases, J lost 3 bases, and 11 bases stayed unmatched.